This T cell receptor (beta chain) appears in the sequencing data of a study of T-cell memory formation after mild COVID-19. Study-wide context: Largely, TCR clusters stayed within a single donor. General study points: Mainly in CM and EM were contracting CD4+ clones; CD8+ were in EMRA.

Comments on this clonotype: Antigen unknown.

TCRdb fed the 5' RACE reads into MiXCR, producing one record per CDR3 protein. The sample includes some 88,000 distinct CDR3 sequences, around 25% of them seen just once. The specimen was PBMCs or a T cell subset sorted from them (not recorded which). This sequence originates from a man between 18 and 29 years old who had mild COVID-19 (a few samples of this study predate the infection). Cell type and time point are not known.

The CDR3 nucleotides read TGCGCCAGCAGCTCGGAGGGGGGGGTTCTCTACGAGCAGTACTTC. Protein: CASSSEGGVLYEQYF. V gene TRBV5-1 combines with J gene TRBJ2-7; weak D call: TRBD2 (7 bases). CDR1 SGHRS and CDR2 YFSETQ come from the germline V gene. The CDR3 covers 15 residues. Trimming shortened V by 3 bases and J by 3 bases, and 16 bases separated the two germline ends.